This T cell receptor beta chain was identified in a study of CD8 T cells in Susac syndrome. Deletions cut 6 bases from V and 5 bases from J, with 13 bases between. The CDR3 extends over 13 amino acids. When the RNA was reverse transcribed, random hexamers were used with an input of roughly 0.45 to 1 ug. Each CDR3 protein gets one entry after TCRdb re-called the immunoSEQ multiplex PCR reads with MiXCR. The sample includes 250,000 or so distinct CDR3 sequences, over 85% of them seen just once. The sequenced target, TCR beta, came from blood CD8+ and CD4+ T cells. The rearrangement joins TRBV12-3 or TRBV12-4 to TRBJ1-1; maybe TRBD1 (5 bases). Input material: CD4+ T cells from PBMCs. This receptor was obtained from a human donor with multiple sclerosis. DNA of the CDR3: TGTGCCAGCAGAGTTGGCGGGGGGACTGAAGCTTTCTTT. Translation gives CASRVGGGTEAFF.